The rows below give T cell receptor beta chains drawn from one sample of a study of beta chain features in type 1 diabetes. TCRdb keeps only in-frame clones here, not all; method: immunoSEQ multiplex PCR. The sample records about 350,000 clones, roughly a fifth being singletons. Sequencing was performed on naive CD4+ T cells from blood. Receptor source: a woman aged 18-35 years in good health. CDR3s include the opening cysteine and the closing phenylalanine or tryptophan. A D gene is named only where the DNA matches it firmly. Clone size is shown for a subset of rows, as once, few, many or a class of expanded clone.

len	d_gene	v_gene	j_gene	abundance	CDR3nt	CDR3aa
15	.	TRBV30	TRBJ1-1	few	TGTGCCTGGAGCACCTCGGTTAACCTCGGGACTGAAGCTTTCTTT	CAWSTSVNLGTEAFF
12	TRBD1	TRBV29-1	TRBJ1-2	.	TGCAGCGTGAGGGGACAGGACTATGGCTACACCTTC	CSVRGQDYGYTF
11	.	TRBV20-1	TRBJ2-7	few	TGCAGTGCTAGCAGGGCGCACGAGCAGTACTTC	CSASRAHEQYF
15	TRBD1	TRBV29-1	TRBJ1-1	.	TGCAGCGGGGACAGGGAGGGCCAAGAAGGCACTGAAGCTTTCTTT	CSGDREGQEGTEAFF
14	.	TRBV6-5	TRBJ1-1	once	TGTGCCAGCAGTTATAATAATGTGAACACTGAAGCTTTCTTT	CASSYNNVNTEAFF
12	.	TRBV7-9	TRBJ1-5	.	TGTGCCAGCAGCTCCGGACAGCAGCCCCAGCATTTT	CASSSGQQPQHF
16	TRBD2	TRBV18	TRBJ2-3	few	TGTGCCAGCTCACCGAGCCAGACTAGCAGCGCAGATACGCAGTATTTT	CASSPSQTSSADTQYF
14	.	TRBV25-1	TRBJ2-5	.	TGTGCCAGCAGTGACAGGGTCCAAGGGGAGACCCAGTACTTC	CASSDRVQGETQYF
13	TRBD1	TRBV9	TRBJ1-5	.	TGTGCCAGCAGCACAGGGGCAAATCAGCCCCAGCATTTT	CASSTGANQPQHF
13	TRBD1	TRBV29-1	TRBJ1-1	.	TGCAGCGTTGCCAGGGGGCTAGTCACTGAAGCTTTCTTT	CSVARGLVTEAFF
14	TRBD1	TRBV15	TRBJ2-6	few	TGTGCCACCAGCAGAGGGGCCGTTACAGGGGGCCTGACTTTC	CATSRGAVTGGLTF
15	.	TRBV15	TRBJ1-2	.	TGTGCCACCAGCAGAGTGACAGAAGTTAACTATGGCTACACCTTC	CATSRVTEVNYGYTF
14	TRBD1	TRBV30	TRBJ2-1	.	TGTGCCTGGAGTACCCCCACAGGGGTCAATGAGCAGTTCTTC	CAWSTPTGVNEQFF
13	TRBD1	TRBV6-6	TRBJ2-7	few	TGTGCCAGCAGTCGACGGGGACAGGTAGAGCAGTACTTC	CASSRRGQVEQYF
16	TRBD1	TRBV15	TRBJ2-7	.	TGTGCCACCAGCAGAGCGGCGGGACAGGGGTCCTACGAGCAGTACTTC	CATSRAAGQGSYEQYF